The rows below give T cell receptor beta chains drawn from one sample of a study of regulatory dendritic cells for organ transplantation. The table came from immunoSEQ multiplex PCR; TCRdb's copy has only in-frame clones and leaves some out. This sample has under 40,000 clones; about 89% occur once, and the top ten carry over 0.095%. Specimen: naive CD8+ T cells from blood. Receptor source: a human donor in good health. Each CDR3 is given with its conserved first and last residue. The D gene is left open where the match is weak. Clone size is stated in some rows and not others, as once, few, many or a class when expanded.

v_call: TRBV7-9; d_call: .; clone_size: .; j_call: TRBJ2-2; cdr3_nt: TGTGCCAGCAGCTTCGTTGCGAGCGAAAACACCGGGGAGCTGTTTTTT; cdr3_aa: CASSFVASENTGELFF
v_call: TRBV5-8; d_call: TRBD1; clone_size: once; j_call: TRBJ1-2; cdr3_nt: TGTGCCAGTACCTACCCCGGGACAGGGGAAGGCTACACCTTC; cdr3_aa: CASTYPGTGEGYTF
v_call: TRBV9; d_call: TRBD2; clone_size: .; j_call: TRBJ2-1; cdr3_nt: TGTGCCAGCAGCTACCGACTAGCGGGAGCCGACAATGAGCAGTTCTTC; cdr3_aa: CASSYRLAGADNEQFF
v_call: TRBV5-4; d_call: TRBD2; clone_size: few; j_call: TRBJ2-1; cdr3_nt: TGTGCCAACGGACTAGCCGGTCGCGATGAGCAGTTCTTC; cdr3_aa: CANGLAGRDEQFF
v_call: TRBV5-5; d_call: .; clone_size: .; j_call: TRBJ2-7; cdr3_nt: TGTGCCAGCAGCTTGGCGTTTACACAATCGTCCGAGCAGTACTTC; cdr3_aa: CASSLAFTQSSEQYF
v_call: TRBV27; d_call: .; clone_size: .; j_call: TRBJ1-2; cdr3_nt: TGTGCCAGCAGTGCCTACTGGACGGGGCAAAACTATGGCTACACCTTC; cdr3_aa: CASSAYWTGQNYGYTF
v_call: TRBV19; d_call: .; clone_size: once; j_call: TRBJ1-5; cdr3_nt: TGTGCCAGTAGTAGCTTGGGAGGGGTTCAGCCCCAGCATTTT; cdr3_aa: CASSSLGGVQPQHF
v_call: TRBV6-1; d_call: .; clone_size: .; j_call: TRBJ1-1; cdr3_nt: TGTGCCAGCAGTGAGGGCTGGGGAGCGGACACTGAAGCTTTCTTT; cdr3_aa: CASSEGWGADTEAFF
v_call: TRBV7-9; d_call: TRBD1; clone_size: .; j_call: TRBJ1-4; cdr3_nt: TGTGCCAGCAGCTGGAGAAGACAGGGGGCTGATGAAAAACTGTTTTTT; cdr3_aa: CASSWRRQGADEKLFF
v_call: TRBV7-6; d_call: .; clone_size: .; j_call: TRBJ2-7; cdr3_nt: TGTGCCAGCAGCTTAGGGTCAGGCTACGAGCAGTACTTC; cdr3_aa: CASSLGSGYEQYF
v_call: TRBV7-3; d_call: TRBD2; clone_size: .; j_call: TRBJ2-1; cdr3_nt: TGTGCCAGCAGCTCGGGACTAGCGGGAATAAATGAGCAGTTCTTC; cdr3_aa: CASSSGLAGINEQFF
v_call: TRBV7-9; d_call: .; clone_size: .; j_call: TRBJ1-5; cdr3_nt: TGTGCCAGCAGCTTAGGCAGGGAACGGTCTCAGCCCCAGCATTTT; cdr3_aa: CASSLGRERSQPQHF
v_call: TRBV9; d_call: TRBD1; clone_size: .; j_call: TRBJ2-7; cdr3_nt: TGTGCCAGCAGCGTCCTGGGGACAGGGGCCTACGAGCAGTACTTC; cdr3_aa: CASSVLGTGAYEQYF
v_call: TRBV2; d_call: .; clone_size: .; j_call: TRBJ2-7; cdr3_nt: TGTGCCAGCGCGGGCTACGAGCAGTACTTC; cdr3_aa: CASAGYEQYF
v_call: TRBV11-3; d_call: .; clone_size: .; j_call: TRBJ2-7; cdr3_nt: TGTGCCAGCAGCTTAGGATCTACAGGCTCCTACGAGCAGTACTTC; cdr3_aa: CASSLGSTGSYEQYF
v_call: TRBV27; d_call: .; clone_size: few; j_call: TRBJ2-7; cdr3_nt: TGTGCCAGCCAACCAAGGGAAACCTCCTACGAGCAGTACTTC; cdr3_aa: CASQPRETSYEQYF
v_call: TRBV29-1; d_call: TRBD2; clone_size: .; j_call: TRBJ2-7; cdr3_nt: TGCAGCGTTGATTCCGGGAGGAACGAGCAGTACTTC; cdr3_aa: CSVDSGRNEQYF
v_call: TRBV5-1; d_call: TRBD2; clone_size: .; j_call: TRBJ2-7; cdr3_nt: TGCGCCAGCAGCGAGACTAGCGGGCTACTTCTGGACGAGCAGTACTTC; cdr3_aa: CASSETSGLLLDEQYF
v_call: TRBV9; d_call: .; clone_size: .; j_call: TRBJ1-1; cdr3_nt: TGTGCCAGCAGCGCCGCAGGGACACTAGACGAAGCTTTCTTT; cdr3_aa: CASSAAGTLDEAFF
v_call: TRBV15; d_call: .; clone_size: once; j_call: TRBJ2-3; cdr3_nt: TGTGCCACCAGCACCGAGACAGGAGCCTACACAGATACGCAGTATTTT; cdr3_aa: CATSTETGAYTDTQYF
v_call: TRBV5-4; d_call: .; clone_size: .; j_call: TRBJ2-3; cdr3_nt: TGTGCCAGCAGCGTTGCGGGACAATTAAGCGGCACAGATACGCAGTATTTT; cdr3_aa: CASSVAGQLSGTDTQYF
v_call: TRBV4-1; d_call: TRBD2; clone_size: .; j_call: TRBJ2-7; cdr3_nt: TGCGCCAGCAGCGAAAGATCCAGGGAGGGCGAGCAGTACTTC; cdr3_aa: CASSERSREGEQYF
v_call: TRBV19; d_call: .; clone_size: .; j_call: TRBJ1-2; cdr3_nt: TGTGCCAGTAGTATAGATCTAGAGGACTATGGCTACACCTTC; cdr3_aa: CASSIDLEDYGYTF
v_call: TRBV4-3; d_call: TRBD1; clone_size: .; j_call: TRBJ1-5; cdr3_nt: TGCGCCAGCAGCAGCGGGACAGGGGATGGCAATCAGCCCCAGCATTTT; cdr3_aa: CASSSGTGDGNQPQHF
v_call: TRBV6-1; d_call: TRBD1; clone_size: once; j_call: TRBJ2-7; cdr3_nt: TGTGCCGTTAACCGGGACAGTTCCTACGAGCAGTACTTC; cdr3_aa: CAVNRDSSYEQYF
v_call: TRBV7-9; d_call: TRBD2; clone_size: .; j_call: TRBJ2-7; cdr3_nt: TGTGCCAGCAGCGAGAACGGGGGGAAAGGCTACGAGCAGTACTTC; cdr3_aa: CASSENGGKGYEQYF
v_call: TRBV27; d_call: .; clone_size: .; j_call: TRBJ1-2; cdr3_nt: TGTGCCAGCAGTTTAACGGAGTACGACTTGGGTGGCTACACCTTC; cdr3_aa: CASSLTEYDLGGYTF
v_call: TRBV5-6; d_call: .; clone_size: .; j_call: TRBJ1-1; cdr3_nt: TGTGCCAGCAGCGCCGAGGCAGGGCGAGGGGCTTTCTTT; cdr3_aa: CASSAEAGRGAFF
v_call: TRBV30; d_call: TRBD1; clone_size: .; j_call: TRBJ2-5; cdr3_nt: TGTGCCTGGAGTGTGGGGACAGGGGAAGAGACCCAGTACTTC; cdr3_aa: CAWSVGTGEETQYF
v_call: TRBV7-3; d_call: TRBD2; clone_size: .; j_call: TRBJ2-1; cdr3_nt: TGTGCCAGCAGCTCCACTAGCGGGAGTTCAAATGAGCAGTTCTTC; cdr3_aa: CASSSTSGSSNEQFF
v_call: TRBV28; d_call: TRBD2; clone_size: .; j_call: TRBJ2-2; cdr3_nt: TGTGCCAGCAGTTCACCGGGACTAGCTGCCGGGGAGCTGTTTTTT; cdr3_aa: CASSSPGLAAGELFF
v_call: TRBV19; d_call: TRBD1; clone_size: .; j_call: TRBJ2-2; cdr3_nt: TGTGCCAGTAGTATAGGGGGGACAGAGATCGGGGAGCTGTTTTTT; cdr3_aa: CASSIGGTEIGELFF
v_call: TRBV4-3; d_call: TRBD1; clone_size: .; j_call: TRBJ1-2; cdr3_nt: TGCGCCAGCAGCCAAGATATAACAGGGGGCAACTATGGCTACACCTTC; cdr3_aa: CASSQDITGGNYGYTF
v_call: TRBV7-2; d_call: TRBD1; clone_size: once; j_call: TRBJ1-2; cdr3_nt: TGTGCCAGCAGCTTATGGCTCCAACGGGACAGGGGGTTCTATGGCTACACCTTC; cdr3_aa: CASSLWLQRDRGFYGYTF
v_call: TRBV6-5; d_call: .; clone_size: .; j_call: TRBJ2-5; cdr3_nt: TGTGCCAGCAGTTACTCTACCCAAGAGACCCAGTACTTC; cdr3_aa: CASSYSTQETQYF
v_call: TRBV9; d_call: TRBD2; clone_size: .; j_call: TRBJ2-7; cdr3_nt: TGTGCCAGCAATCCGGGAGGGGGAGCGGGCGAGCAGTACTTC; cdr3_aa: CASNPGGGAGEQYF
v_call: TRBV11-1; d_call: .; clone_size: once; j_call: TRBJ2-1; cdr3_nt: TGTGCCAGCAGCTCCCTCCAGGAGGCGGAGCAGTTCTTC; cdr3_aa: CASSSLQEAEQFF
v_call: TRBV7-7; d_call: .; clone_size: .; j_call: TRBJ2-1; cdr3_nt: TGTGCTAGCAGCTCGACCCCTGCGGTCGGGGATGAGCAGTTCTTC; cdr3_aa: CASSSTPAVGDEQFF
v_call: TRBV9; d_call: .; clone_size: once; j_call: TRBJ2-1; cdr3_nt: TGTGCCAGCAGCGATAGCAACTCGAACAATGAGCAGTTCTTC; cdr3_aa: CASSDSNSNNEQFF
v_call: TRBV9; d_call: TRBD2; clone_size: .; j_call: TRBJ2-7; cdr3_nt: TGTGCCAGCAGCGCCAGCGGGAGACCCCCCTACGAGCAGTACTTC; cdr3_aa: CASSASGRPPYEQYF
v_call: TRBV28; d_call: TRBD2; clone_size: .; j_call: TRBJ2-3; cdr3_nt: TGTGCCAGCAGTCCCCAAGCCAGCGGGAGGGCCGCTGGCACAGATACGCAGTATTTT; cdr3_aa: CASSPQASGRAAGTDTQYF
v_call: TRBV27; d_call: .; clone_size: .; j_call: TRBJ2-7; cdr3_nt: TGTGCCAGCAGCAACCCCGGGGAACACTACGAGCAGTACTTC; cdr3_aa: CASSNPGEHYEQYF